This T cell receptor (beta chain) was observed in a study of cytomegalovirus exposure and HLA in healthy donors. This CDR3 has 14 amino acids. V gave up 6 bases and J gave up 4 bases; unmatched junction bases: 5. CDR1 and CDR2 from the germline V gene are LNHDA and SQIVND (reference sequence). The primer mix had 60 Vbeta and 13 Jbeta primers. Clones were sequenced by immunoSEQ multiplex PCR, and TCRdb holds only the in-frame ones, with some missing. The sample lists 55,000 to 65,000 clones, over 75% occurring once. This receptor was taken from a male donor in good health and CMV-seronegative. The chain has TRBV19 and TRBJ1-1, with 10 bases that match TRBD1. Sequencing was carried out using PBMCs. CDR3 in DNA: TGTGCCAGTAGGACAGGGGGCCGGGGCACTGAAGCTTTCTTT. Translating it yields CASRTGGRGTEAFF.